The 8 T cell receptor beta chains listed next were all sequenced from one sample in a study of blood T cell repertoires in COVID-19. The table came from immunoSEQ multiplex PCR; TCRdb's copy has only in-frame clones and leaves some out. This table has fewer than 350,000 clones, 89% appearing once. The sequenced material came from peripheral blood. These receptor sequences come from a woman between 55 and 75 years old with COVID-19, enrolled during active disease.

This rearrangement joins TRBV27 to TRBJ2-7, with D perhaps matching TRBD1 (6 bases). Trimming left V 8 bases short and J 3 bases short, with 20 bases between. CDR1 and CDR2 (germline): MNHEY, SMNVEV (reference sequence). The CDR3 consists of 15 residues. The CDR3 is CASRLLGTQNYEQYF. The CDR3 region has the DNA TGTGCCAGCCGCCTCCTCGGGACACAGAACTACGAGCAGTACTTC.

The gene calls are TRBV11-2 and TRBJ2-3, with 10 positions matching TRBD2. V dropped 2 bases and J dropped 5; count of bases not matched to a gene: 7. CDR3 length: 16 amino acids. Germline lookup yields CDR1 SGHAT and CDR2 FQNNGV. The CDR3 region has the DNA TGTGCCAGCAGCTTATTTCTAGCGGGGGATCGAGATACGCAGTATTTT. It specifies CASSLFLAGDRDTQYF.

This clone was found once. This chain uses TRBV12-3 or TRBV12-4 with TRBJ1-6, with D uncertain. The CDR3 has 13 residues. Trimming cost V 2 bases and J 10 bases, with 9 bases left between them. This CDR3 is CASSLWAGSPLHF. The CDR3 DNA follows: TGTGCCAGCAGTTTATGGGCGGGATCACCCCTCCACTTT.

This clone was detected only a few times. V and J are TRBV1 and TRBJ2-2; the D segment call TRBD2 is taken from the table without a DNA check. TRBV1 is a pseudogene. The length of the CDR3 is 19 residues. CDR3 bases: TGCACCAGCAGCCCAACTAGTACGGCGTGTAACGCAAGGACCGGGGAGCTGTTTTTT. Its translation: CTSSPTSTACNARTGELFF.

J is TRBJ1-2 and V is TRBV7-3, with TRBD1 matching 8 bases. The V gene end was trimmed by 4 bases and the J gene end by 2 bases; junction bases not matched to a gene: 6. Per germline, CDR1 SGHTA and CDR2 FQGTGA. This CDR3 is built from 15 residues. The DNA for the CDR3 is TGTGCCAGCAGCTCTTTGGACAGGGTAAACTATGGCTACACCTTC. It codes for CASSSLDRVNYGYTF.

The chain recombines TRBV15 with TRBJ1-5; tentatively, D is TRBD1 (6 bases). The ends were cut back, 1 base at V and 4 bases at J, with 8 bases in the middle. This CDR3 has 14 amino acids. CDR1 is LNHNV and CDR2 is YYDKDF in the germline V gene (reference sequence). The CDR3 loop is CATSRGGTNQPQHF. CDR3 nucleotides: TGTGCCACCAGCAGAGGAGGGACAAATCAGCCCCAGCATTTT.

In its sample, this clone was seen a few times. The rearrangement joins TRBV5-4 to TRBJ1-4; tentative D call: TRBD1 (6 bases). Looked up from germline, CDR1 is SGHNT and CDR2 is YYREEE (reference sequence). With 4 bases removed from V and 11 bases from J, the gap between germline ends came to 18 bases. This CDR3 comprises 14 residues. CDR3 DNA: TGTGCCAGCAGCCTCTACGAACAGGGAAGGAAACTGTTTTTT. Amino acids: CASSLYEQGRKLFF.

The chain joins TRBV19 to TRBJ2-1; TRBD2 aligns across 10 bases. The CDR3 loop spans 16 amino acids. Losses at the gene ends were 6 bases for V and 3 bases for J; bases not matched to a gene: 8. The germline CDR1 and CDR2 sequences are LNHDA and SQIVND (reference sequence). The CDR3 DNA follows: TGTGCCAGTAGAAGGCTAGCGGGGGAGATCTACAATGAGCAGTTCTTC. Protein: CASRRLAGEIYNEQFF.